This T cell receptor beta chain is drawn from a study of shared clonotypes between healthy human individuals. The V gene end was trimmed by 4 bases and the J gene end by 5 bases; junction bases not matched to a gene: 7. Germline assignment: CDR1 MNHNS and CDR2 SASEGT. The CDR3 has 16 residues. Naive CD8 cells comprised CD45RO-negative, CCR7-positively selected cells, excluding terminally differentiated effector memory CD45RA+ cells. Each of the donors was a healthy adult who was HIV-negative and had not had a recent acute infection or vaccination. TCRdb keeps only in-frame clones here, not all; method: immunoSEQ multiplex PCR. The data show around 2,000,000 clones, with less than 95% seen just once and approximately 1.2% held by the top ten.

The sample was naive CD8+ T cells sorted from blood. This chain links TRBV6-1 with TRBJ1-5, with 11 bases aligning to TRBD1. This receptor was identified in a man in his late teens or twenties in good health. The CDR3 reads CASSGWGQGEDQPQHF. In DNA, the CDR3 is TGTGCCAGCAGTGGATGGGGACAGGGGGAGGATCAGCCCCAGCATTTT.